This TCR beta chain was sequenced during a study of cytomegalovirus exposure and HLA in healthy donors. Study findings and constraints: Reported performance of the classifier showed diagnosis of cytomegalovirus status with high specificity and sensitivity. Looking again later, the authors saw that most CMV-associated TCR beta chains seemed HLA-restricted.

This clone has just a few counts. As yet, its antigen is unknown. Within the sample, other DNA sequences also encode this same CDR3. This cohort consisted of healthy bone marrow donors. Use of 60 Vbeta and 13 Jbeta primers characterized the PCR. The protocol was immunoSEQ multiplex PCR, while the TCRdb copy is restricted to in-frame clones and leaves out a portion. The repertoire holds some 190,000 clones, around nine tenths seen once, with more than 1.5% in the top ten. Material for sequencing was PBMCs. The TCR sequence derives from a woman between 18 and 29 years old in good health and CMV-seronegative.

In DNA, the CDR3 is TGTGCCAGCAGCTCAGGACAGGGGAACACTGAAGCTTTCTTT. Translation gives CASSSGQGNTEAFF. V gene TRBV7-9 combines with J gene TRBJ1-1; 8 nucleotides align to TRBD1. The CDR3 extends over 14 amino acids. The germline V gene has CDR1 SEHNR and CDR2 FQNEAQ (reference sequence). Trimming cost V 4 bases and J 1 base; bases outside gene matches: 2.